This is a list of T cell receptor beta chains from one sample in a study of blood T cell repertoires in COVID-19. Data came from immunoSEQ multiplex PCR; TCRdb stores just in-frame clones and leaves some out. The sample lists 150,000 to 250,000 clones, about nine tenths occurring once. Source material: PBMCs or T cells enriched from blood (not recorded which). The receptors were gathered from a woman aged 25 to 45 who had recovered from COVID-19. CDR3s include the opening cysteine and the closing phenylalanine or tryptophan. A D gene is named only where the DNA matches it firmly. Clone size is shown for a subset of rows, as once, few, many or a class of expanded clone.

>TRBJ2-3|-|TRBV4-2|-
CASSPLRAGITDTQYF
TGTGCCAGCAGCCCCCTTAGGGCGGGGATAACAGATACGCAGTATTTT
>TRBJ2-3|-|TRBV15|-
CATSRSVAASTDTQYF
TGTGCCACCAGCAGATCAGTAGCGGCGAGCACAGATACGCAGTATTTT
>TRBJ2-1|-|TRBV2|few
CASKGRVYNEQFF
TGTGCCAGCAAAGGCAGGGTCTACAATGAGCAGTTCTTC
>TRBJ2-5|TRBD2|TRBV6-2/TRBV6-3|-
CASSYRLGLADQETQYF
TGTGCCAGCAGTTATAGGCTGGGACTAGCGGACCAAGAGACCCAGTACTTC
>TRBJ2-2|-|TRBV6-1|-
CASSEIVAGELFF
TGTGCCAGCAGTGAAATAGTTGCCGGGGAGCTGTTTTTT
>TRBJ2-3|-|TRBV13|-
CASSFRRGGNTDTQYF
TGTGCCAGCAGCTTCCGCAGGGGAGGGAACACAGATACGCAGTATTTT
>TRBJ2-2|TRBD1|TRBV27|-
CASRPKAGGNTGELFF
TGTGCCAGCAGACCTAAGGCAGGGGGCAACACCGGGGAGCTGTTTTTT
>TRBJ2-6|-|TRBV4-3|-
CASSYTPGSGANVLTF
TGCGCCAGCAGCTACACTCCGGGCTCTGGGGCCAACGTCCTGACTTTC
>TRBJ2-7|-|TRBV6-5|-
CASAGAPPYEQYF
TGTGCCAGCGCAGGGGCCCCCCCCTACGAGCAGTACTTC
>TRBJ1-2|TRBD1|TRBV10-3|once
CAISAGTGPYGYTF
TGTGCCATCAGTGCCGGGACAGGTCCTTATGGCTACACCTTC
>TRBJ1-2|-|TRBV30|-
CAWRPRRLGRSNYGYTF
TGTGCCTGGAGGCCCCGGAGGCTAGGACGTTCAAACTATGGCTACACCTTC
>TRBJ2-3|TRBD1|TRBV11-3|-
CASSLGQSTDTQYF
TGTGCCAGCAGCCTGGGACAGAGCACAGATACGCAGTATTTT
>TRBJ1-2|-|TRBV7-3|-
CASSLGGQGSNYGYTF
TGTGCCAGCAGCCTTGGAGGGCAGGGCTCCAACTATGGCTACACCTTC
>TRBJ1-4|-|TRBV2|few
CASTGTLLNEKLFF
TGTGCCAGCACCGGTACTCTCTTAAATGAAAAACTGTTTTTT
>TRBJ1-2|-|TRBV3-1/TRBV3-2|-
CASSSQGRRASSYGYTF
TGTGCCAGCAGCTCTCAAGGACGGAGGGCCTCTAGCTATGGCTACACCTTC
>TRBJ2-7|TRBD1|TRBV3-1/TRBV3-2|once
CASSQGTGGYEQYF
TGTGCCAGCAGCCAGGGGACAGGGGGCTACGAGCAGTACTTC
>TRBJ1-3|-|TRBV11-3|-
CASSLSTARTYTIYF
TGTGCCAGCAGCTTAAGTACAGCCCGGACATACACCATATATTTT
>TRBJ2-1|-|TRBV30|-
CAWSVGRGNEQFF
TGTGCCTGGAGTGTAGGTCGAGGGAATGAGCAGTTCTTC
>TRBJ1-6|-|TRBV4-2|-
CASSQDSNSPLHF
TGTGCCAGCAGCCAAGACAGTAATTCACCCCTCCACTTT
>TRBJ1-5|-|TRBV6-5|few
CASSYDRTSQPQHF
TGTGCCAGCAGTTACGACAGAACCTCCCAGCCCCAGCATTTT
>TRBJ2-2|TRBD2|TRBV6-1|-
CASSEMPAAGVPGELFF
TGTGCCAGCAGTGAGATGCCGGCAGCGGGGGTGCCCGGGGAGCTGTTTTTT
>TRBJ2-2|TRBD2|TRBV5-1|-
CASSQLAGADTGELFF
TGCGCCAGCAGCCAACTAGCGGGGGCAGACACCGGGGAGCTGTTTTTT
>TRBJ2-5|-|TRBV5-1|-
CASSLMLDREQETQYF
TGCGCCAGCAGCTTGATGCTAGATAGGGAGCAAGAGACCCAGTACTTC
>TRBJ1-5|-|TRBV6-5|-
CASIGVWSNQPQHF
TGTGCCAGCATCGGTGTTTGGAGCAATCAGCCCCAGCATTTT
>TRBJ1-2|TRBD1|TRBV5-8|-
CASSLTGRGTYGYTF
TGTGCCAGCAGCCTGACCGGCAGGGGGACCTATGGCTACACCTTC
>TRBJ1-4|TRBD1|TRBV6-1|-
CASSGGQGMATNEKLFF
TGTGCCAGCAGTGGGGGACAGGGGATGGCAACTAATGAAAAACTGTTTTTT
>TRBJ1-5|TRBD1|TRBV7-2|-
CASSADRGNQPQHF
TGTGCCAGCAGCGCGGACAGGGGAAATCAGCCCCAGCATTTT
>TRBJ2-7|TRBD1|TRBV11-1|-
CASSWGTGSEQYF
TGTGCCAGCAGCTGGGGGACAGGATCCGAGCAGTACTTC
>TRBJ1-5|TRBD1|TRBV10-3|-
CAISTGTGDQPQHF
TGTGCCATCAGCACCGGGACAGGAGATCAGCCCCAGCATTTT
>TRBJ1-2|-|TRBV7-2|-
CASSFLLSGGYTF
TGTGCCAGCAGCTTTTTACTCTCAGGTGGCTACACCTTC
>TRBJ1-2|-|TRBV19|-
CASSILVRYGYTF
TGTGCCAGTAGTATTCTGGTGCGTTATGGCTACACCTTC
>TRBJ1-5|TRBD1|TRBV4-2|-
CASSQDNPTGGGQPQHF
TGTGCCAGCAGCCAAGATAATCCGACAGGGGGCGGTCAGCCCCAGCATTTT
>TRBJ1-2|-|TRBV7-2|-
CASSFRDITAANYGYTF
TGTGCCAGCAGCTTCCGGGACATCACCGCGGCTAACTATGGCTACACCTTC